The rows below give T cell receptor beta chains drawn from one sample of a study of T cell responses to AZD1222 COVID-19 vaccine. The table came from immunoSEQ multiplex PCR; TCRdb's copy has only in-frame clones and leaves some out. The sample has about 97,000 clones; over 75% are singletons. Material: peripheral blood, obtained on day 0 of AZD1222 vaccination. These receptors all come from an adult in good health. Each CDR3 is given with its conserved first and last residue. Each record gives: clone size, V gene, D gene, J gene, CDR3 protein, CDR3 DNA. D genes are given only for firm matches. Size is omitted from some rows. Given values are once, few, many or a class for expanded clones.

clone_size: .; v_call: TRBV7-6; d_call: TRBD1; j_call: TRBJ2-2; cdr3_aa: CASSPQGAAGELFF; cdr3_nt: TGTGCCAGCAGCCCTCAGGGGGCCGCCGGGGAGCTGTTTTTT
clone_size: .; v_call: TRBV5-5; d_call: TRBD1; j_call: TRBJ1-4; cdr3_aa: CASSSRDRGSEKLFF; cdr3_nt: TGTGCCAGCAGCTCACGGGACAGGGGATCTGAAAAACTGTTTTTT
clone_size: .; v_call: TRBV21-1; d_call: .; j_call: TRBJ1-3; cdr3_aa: CASSKHRAGNTIYF; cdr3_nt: TGTGCCAGCAGCAAACACAGGGCTGGAAACACCATATATTTT
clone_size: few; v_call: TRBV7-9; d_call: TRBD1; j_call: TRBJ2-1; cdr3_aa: CASSPQGAAYNEQFF; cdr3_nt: TGTGCCAGCAGCCCACAGGGGGCGGCTTACAATGAGCAGTTCTTC
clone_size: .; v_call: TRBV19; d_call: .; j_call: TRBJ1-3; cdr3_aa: CASTRGPGNTIYF; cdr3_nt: TGTGCCAGTACCCGGGGGCCAGGAAACACCATATATTTT
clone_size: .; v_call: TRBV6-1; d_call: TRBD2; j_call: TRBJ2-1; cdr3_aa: CASSEASGSFSYNEQFF; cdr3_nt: TGTGCCAGCAGTGAAGCTAGCGGGAGCTTCTCCTACAATGAGCAGTTCTTC
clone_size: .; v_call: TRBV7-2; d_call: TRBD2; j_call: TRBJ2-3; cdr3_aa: CASSLSSGRYTQYF; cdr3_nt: TGTGCCAGCAGCCTTAGTAGCGGGAGGTATACGCAGTATTTT
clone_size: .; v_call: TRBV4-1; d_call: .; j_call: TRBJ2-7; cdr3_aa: CASSQAGVAYEQYF; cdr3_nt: TGCGCCAGCAGCCAAGCAGGGGTAGCCTACGAGCAGTACTTC
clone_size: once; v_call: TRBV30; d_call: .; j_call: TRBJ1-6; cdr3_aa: CAWKEQSNSPLHF; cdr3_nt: TGTGCCTGGAAGGAGCAAAGCAATTCACCCCTCCACTTT
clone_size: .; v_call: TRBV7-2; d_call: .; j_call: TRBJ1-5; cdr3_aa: CASSGQHNQPQHF; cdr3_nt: TGTGCCAGCAGCGGACAGCACAATCAGCCCCAGCATTTT
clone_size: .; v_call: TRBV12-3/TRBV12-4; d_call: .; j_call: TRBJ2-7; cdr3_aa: CASRLGSSYEQYF; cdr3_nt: TGTGCCAGCAGACTAGGTAGCTCCTACGAGCAGTACTTC
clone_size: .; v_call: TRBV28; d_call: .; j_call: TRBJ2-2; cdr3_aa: CASSPLNPIAATTGELFF; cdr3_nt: TGTGCCAGCAGTCCCCTGAACCCAATAGCGGCCACCACCGGGGAGCTGTTTTTT
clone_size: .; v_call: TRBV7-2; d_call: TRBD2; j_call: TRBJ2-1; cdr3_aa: CASSFGRAGNEQFF; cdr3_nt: TGTGCCAGCAGCTTCGGGAGGGCCGGAAATGAGCAGTTCTTC
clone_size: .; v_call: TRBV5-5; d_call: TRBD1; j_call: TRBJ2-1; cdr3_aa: CASSNQGASYNEQFF; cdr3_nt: TGTGCCAGCAGTAACCAGGGGGCTTCCTACAATGAGCAGTTCTTC
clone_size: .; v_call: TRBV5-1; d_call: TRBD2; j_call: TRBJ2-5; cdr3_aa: CASSLDGTSGSETQYF; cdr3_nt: TGCGCCAGCAGCTTGGATGGGACTAGCGGGAGTGAGACCCAGTACTTC
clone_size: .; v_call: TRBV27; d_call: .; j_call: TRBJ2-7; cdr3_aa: CASSSTLRPYYEQYF; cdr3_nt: TGTGCCAGCAGTTCGACACTCCGACCCTACTACGAGCAGTACTTC
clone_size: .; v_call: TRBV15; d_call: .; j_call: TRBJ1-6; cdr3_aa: CATSSPSGWNSPLHF; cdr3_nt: TGTGCCACCAGCAGCCCCAGTGGGTGGAATTCACCCCTCCACTTT
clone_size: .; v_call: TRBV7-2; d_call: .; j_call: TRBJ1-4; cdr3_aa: CASSSDSDRSNEKLFF; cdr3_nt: TGTGCCAGCAGCTCCGATTCCGACAGGTCTAATGAAAAACTGTTTTTT
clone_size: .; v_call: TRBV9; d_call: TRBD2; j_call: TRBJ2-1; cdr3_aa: CASSAPGLAYSNEQFF; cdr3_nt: TGTGCCAGCAGCGCACCGGGACTAGCGTATTCTAATGAGCAGTTCTTC
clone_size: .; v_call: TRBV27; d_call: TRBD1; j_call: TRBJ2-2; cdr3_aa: CASSLPPTTGMGELFF; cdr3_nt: TGTGCCAGCAGTCTGCCCCCTACGACAGGGATGGGGGAGCTGTTTTTT
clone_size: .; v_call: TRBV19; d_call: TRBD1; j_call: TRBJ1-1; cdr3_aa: CASRGEGQGAYMGTEAFF; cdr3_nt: TGTGCCAGTAGGGGCGAAGGGCAGGGGGCGTATATGGGCACTGAAGCTTTCTTT
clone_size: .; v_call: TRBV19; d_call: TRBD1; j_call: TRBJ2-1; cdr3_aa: CASSPGTGTLGEQFF; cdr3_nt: TGTGCCAGTAGTCCCGGGACAGGGACTTTAGGGGAGCAGTTCTTC
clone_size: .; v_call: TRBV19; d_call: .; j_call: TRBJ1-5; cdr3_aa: CASETNRNQPQHF; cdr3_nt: TGTGCGAGTGAAACGAATCGCAATCAGCCCCAGCATTTT